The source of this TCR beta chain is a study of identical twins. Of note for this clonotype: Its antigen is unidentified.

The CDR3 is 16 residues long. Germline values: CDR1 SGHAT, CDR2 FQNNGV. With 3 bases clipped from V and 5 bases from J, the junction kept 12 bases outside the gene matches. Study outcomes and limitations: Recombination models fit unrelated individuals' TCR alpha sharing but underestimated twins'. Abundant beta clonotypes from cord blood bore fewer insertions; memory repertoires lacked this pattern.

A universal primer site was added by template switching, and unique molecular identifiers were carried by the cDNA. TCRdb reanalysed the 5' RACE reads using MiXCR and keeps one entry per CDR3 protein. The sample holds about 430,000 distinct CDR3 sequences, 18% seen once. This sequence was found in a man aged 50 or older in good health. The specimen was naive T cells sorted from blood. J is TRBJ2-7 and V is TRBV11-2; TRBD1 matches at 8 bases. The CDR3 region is CASSLSPGQDFHEQYF. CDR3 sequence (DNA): TGTGCCAGCAGCTTGAGCCCGGGACAGGATTTCCACGAGCAGTACTTC.